The 7 T cell receptor beta chains reported below all come from one sample, sequenced in a study of cytomegalovirus exposure and HLA in healthy donors. PCR used 60 Vbeta primers and 13 Jbeta primers. This table comes from immunoSEQ multiplex PCR, and its TCRdb copy is limited to in-frame clones, with some not included. The table has some 120,000 clones, under 85% seen once. The sample comprised PBMCs. These receptors came from a man aged 40-50 years in good health and CMV-seropositive.

This rearrangement joins TRBV6-1 to TRBJ2-7, with D hard to call. The ends were cut back, 0 bases at V and 5 bases at J, with 11 bases in the middle. The CDR3 contains 14 residues. Germline-derived CDR1 and CDR2 are MNHNS and SASEGT. Here the CDR3 reads CASSEALFRDEQYF. The CDR3 DNA is TGTGCCAGCAGTGAAGCGCTGTTCCGCGACGAGCAGTACTTC.

The CDR3 spells CASSRTGAGNTIYF. The DNA of the CDR3 is TGTGCCAGCAGCCGGACAGGGGCTGGAAACACCATATATTTT. The rearrangement joins TRBV5-4 to TRBJ1-3, with 9 bases fitting TRBD1. In germline, CDR1 is SGHNT, CDR2 YYREEE (reference sequence). This CDR3 region has 14 residues. V trimming: 4 bases; J trimming: 2 bases; junction bases outside the gene matches: 1.

The rearrangement links TRBV19 to TRBJ1-1; TRBD1 is a possible D gene (5 bases). The CDR3 has 13 residues. Trimming shortened V by 3 bases and J by 1 base, and 6 bases separated the two germline ends. In germline, CDR1 is LNHDA, CDR2 SQIVND (reference sequence). The CDR3 loop reads CASSITGNTEAFF. DNA for the CDR3: TGTGCCAGTAGTATTACAGGGAACACTGAAGCTTTCTTT.

This chain uses TRBV18 with TRBJ2-5; 7 bases agree with TRBD1. The J segment lost 3 bases and the V segment lost 2 bases, leaving 3 bases of the junction unmatched. CDR3 length equals 14 residues. In germline, CDR1 is KGHSH, CDR2 LQKENI. CDR3 protein: CASSPGTAEETQYF. CDR3 nucleotide sequence: TGTGCCAGCTCACCAGGGACAGCAGAAGAGACCCAGTACTTC.

This chain connects TRBV7-2 to TRBJ2-7; TRBD1 matches 8 bases. J gave up 4 bases and V 2 bases, and 7 bases lay outside the gene matches. From germline, CDR1 is SGHTA and CDR2 FQGNSA. CDR3 length: 15 residues. This chain's CDR3 is CASSLLDRDLYEQYF. DNA for the CDR3: TGTGCCAGCAGCTTATTGGACAGGGACTTATACGAGCAGTACTTC.

To note about this clone: The junction departs from the called germline gene at one end, perhaps through a read error. The rearrangement uses TRBV5-4 and TRBJ2-2, with TRBD2 identical over 15 bases. In germline, CDR1 is SGHNT, CDR2 YYREEE (reference sequence). The CDR3 length is 19 residues. The CDR3 reads CASSSRRTSGGAETGELFF. DNA for the CDR3: TGTGCCAGCAGCTCGCGCAGGACTAGCGGGGGGGCAGAAACCGGGGAACTGTTTTTT.

This chain uses TRBV4-3 with TRBJ2-5, with D perhaps matching TRBD2 (6 bases). This CDR3 region has 16 residues. V lost 0 bases and J lost 6, with 17 bases in between. From germline, CDR1 is LGHNA and CDR2 YSLEER. This chain's CDR3 is CASSQDKEGIRKTQYF. The CDR3 DNA is TGCGCCAGCAGCCAAGATAAGGAGGGGATTCGGAAGACCCAGTACTTC.